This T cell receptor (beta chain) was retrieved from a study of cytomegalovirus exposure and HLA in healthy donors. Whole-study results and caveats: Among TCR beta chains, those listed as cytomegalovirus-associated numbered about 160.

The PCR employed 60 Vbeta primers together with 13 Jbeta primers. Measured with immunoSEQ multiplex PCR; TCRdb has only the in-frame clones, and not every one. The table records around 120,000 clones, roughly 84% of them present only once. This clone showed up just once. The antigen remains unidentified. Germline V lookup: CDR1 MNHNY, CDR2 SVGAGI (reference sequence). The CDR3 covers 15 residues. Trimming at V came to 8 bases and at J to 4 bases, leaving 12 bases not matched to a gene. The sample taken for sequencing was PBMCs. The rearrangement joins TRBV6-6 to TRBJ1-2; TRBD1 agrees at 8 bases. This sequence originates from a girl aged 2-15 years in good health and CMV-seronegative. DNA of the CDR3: TGTGCCAGCCGAATGACTGGGACAGGCGCCTATGGCTACACCTTC. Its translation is CASRMTGTGAYGYTF.